This record concerns one T cell receptor beta chain sequence. What this receptor recognizes is not known. Per-base quality was not reported, and no clone a single base away is much larger than it. Every donor was a healthy Caucasian. The twin cohort comprised three pairs of female monozygotic twins, all aged roughly 18 to 30 years. RNA for TCR libraries was isolated from peripheral blood mononuclear cells. This specimen comes from a study of identical twins listed by TCRdb under 2016. About the full investigation: The study deep-sequenced TCR alpha and beta repertoires from monozygotic twins, unrelated adults of various ages and cord blood to test whether fetal clonotypes persist. To rule out contamination, the twin experiments were replicated at different times with different library preparation protocols. Study-level results and caveats: Zero-insertion analyses could be partly confounded by invariant T cells such as MAIT and iNKT, although diverse VJ usage argued against such confounding for most clonotypes. Fewer insertions were carried by abundant cord blood beta clonotypes, a similar but weaker trend appeared in young adult naive repertoires, and no such trend appeared in memory repertoires. A weaker excess of twin sharing was found in beta out-of-frame sequences because the signal-to-noise ratio was lowered by fewer shared sequences. Out-of-frame TCR alpha sequences shared between twins showed an excess of low generation-probability sequences compared with coincidental sharing between unrelated individuals. Out-of-frame TCR alpha sharing in monozygotic twins was systematically underestimated by recombination models, whereas sharing between unrelated individuals was in agreement with the recombination models. Conclusions relied on cross-sectional statistical analysis, since the same donors could not be followed over many years.

The CDR3 spans 15 residues, from the cysteine through the phenylalanine. The retained sequence is limited to the CDR3, 45 bases, with the frame set at the first base. V is reduced by 5 bases and J by 0 bases, leaving a spacing of 11 bases between them. From a lookup of the germline V gene, CDR1 and CDR2 are MNHNS and SASEGT. Library preparation was by 5' RACE. TCRdb records Illumina HiSeq 2000 as the sequencer. A universal primer binding site was introduced by template switching, and a unique molecular identifier was present in the final cDNA, enabling accurate counting of TCR cDNA molecules. Specific primers in the conserved constant-segment region were used to synthesize first-strand cDNA for TCR alpha and beta chains. Each cDNA library was double barcoded, with a SMART-Mk sample barcode plus Illumina barcodes, to control for contamination. TruSeq adapter sequences, together with Illumina sample barcodes, were added in two successive PCR steps. The TCR alpha and beta cDNA libraries were sequenced on the Illumina HiSeq platform using custom primers. The study's own analysis went as follows. MiGEC processed the raw reads to extract unique molecular identifiers, while MiXCR was used to determine the CDR3 positions. For each individual, recombination models were inferred using an EM algorithm with the repgenHMM and IGoR tools. Shared clonotype analysis was performed with the tcR package in R, normalizing sharing by the product of cloneset sizes. Out-of-frame nonproductive sequences were analyzed to study raw recombination free of thymic and clonal selection effects. Clones were called with MiXCR by TCRdb after fastp trimmed the public reads at Q25, and only in-frame beta chains were retained. All rows with the same CDR3 protein become a single entry with the most common DNA and genes. The V and J calls and clone size come from TCRdb's table, not from the authors' own analysis. The sample table contains 550,000 to 800,000 distinct CDR3 sequences; only one count was recorded for about 7.1% of them. The top ten clonotypes cover about 1.6% of the sample.

The sample also formed part of further work on yellow fever vaccine responses in identical twins. Per that second paper: According to the authors, the vaccine-induced T cell response in identical twins seemed to be partly convergent and partly specific to each individual. Focusing on identical twins, the study followed the T cell clones that responded to the vaccine, and did so with precision.

In this chain, TRBV6-1 is recombined with TRBJ2-1, with the D gene call left open. What was sequenced was PBMCs. The receptor comes from a woman aged 18 to 35 in good health. The DNA sequence is TGTGCCAGCAGTAAGACAAGGGCCTCCTACAATGAGCAGTTCTTC. This gives the protein CASSKTRASYNEQFF.